This record concerns one TCR beta chain sequence. This record belongs to a study of blood T cell repertoires in COVID-19. Clones were read by immunoSEQ multiplex PCR, and TCRdb kept only the in-frame ones, dropping some. The sample consists of 150,000 to 250,000 clones, 90% to 95% of them appearing once. The J segment lost 8 bases and the V segment lost 0 bases, leaving 8 bases of the junction unmatched. The germline V gene has CDR1 ENHRY and CDR2 SYGVKD. The CDR3 sequence is 15 residues long. The V gene is TRBV10-3, the J gene TRBJ1-2, with TRBD1 matching over 8 bases. The clonotype was recovered from a man aged 30 to 45 with COVID-19, enrolled during active disease. Sample: peripheral blood. The CDR3 reads CAISESRGRLEGYTF. Here the CDR3 DNA reads TGTGCCATCAGTGAGTCCAGGGGGCGATTAGAGGGCTACACCTTC.